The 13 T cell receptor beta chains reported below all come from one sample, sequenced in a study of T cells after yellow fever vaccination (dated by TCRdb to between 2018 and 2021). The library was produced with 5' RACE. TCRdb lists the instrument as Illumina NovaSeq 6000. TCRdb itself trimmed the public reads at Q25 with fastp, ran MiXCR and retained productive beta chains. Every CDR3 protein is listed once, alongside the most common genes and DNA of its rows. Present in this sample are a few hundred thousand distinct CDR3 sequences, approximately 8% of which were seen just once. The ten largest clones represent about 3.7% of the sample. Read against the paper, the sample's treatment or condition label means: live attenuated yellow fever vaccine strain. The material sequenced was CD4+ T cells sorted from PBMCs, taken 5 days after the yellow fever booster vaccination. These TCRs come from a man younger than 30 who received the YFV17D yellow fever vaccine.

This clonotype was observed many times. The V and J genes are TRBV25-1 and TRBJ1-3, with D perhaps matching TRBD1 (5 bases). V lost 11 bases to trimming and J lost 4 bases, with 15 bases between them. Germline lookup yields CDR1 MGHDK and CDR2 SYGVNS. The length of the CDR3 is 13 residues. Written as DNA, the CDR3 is TGTGCCGCCCTTTTGGGGGAAGGAAACACCATATATTTT. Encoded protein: CAALLGEGNTIYF.

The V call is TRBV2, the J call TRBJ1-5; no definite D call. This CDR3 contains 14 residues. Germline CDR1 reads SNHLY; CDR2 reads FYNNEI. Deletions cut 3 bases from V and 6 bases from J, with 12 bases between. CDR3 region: CASSEEGSGQPQHF. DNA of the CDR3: TGTGCCAGCAGTGAGGAAGGGTCAGGTCAGCCCCAGCATTTT.

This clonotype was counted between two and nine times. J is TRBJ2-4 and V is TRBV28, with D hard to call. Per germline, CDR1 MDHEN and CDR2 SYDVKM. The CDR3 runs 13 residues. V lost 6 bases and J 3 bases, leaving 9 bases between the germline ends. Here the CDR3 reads CASRGYGKNIQYF. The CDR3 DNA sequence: TGTGCCAGCAGGGGATATGGCAAAAACATTCAGTACTTC.

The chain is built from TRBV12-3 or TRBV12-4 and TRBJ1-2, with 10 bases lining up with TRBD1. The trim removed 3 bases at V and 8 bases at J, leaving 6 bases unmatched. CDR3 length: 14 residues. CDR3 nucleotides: TGTGCCAGCAGTTTTCGGGAGACAGGGGGCGGCTACACCTTC. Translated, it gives CASSFRETGGGYTF.

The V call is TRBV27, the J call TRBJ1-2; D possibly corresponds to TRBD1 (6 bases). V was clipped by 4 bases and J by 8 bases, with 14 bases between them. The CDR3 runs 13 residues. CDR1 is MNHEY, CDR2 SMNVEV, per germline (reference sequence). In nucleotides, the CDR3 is TGTGCCAGCAGTTACAGGGATCTAAGAGGCTACACCTTC. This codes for CASSYRDLRGYTF.

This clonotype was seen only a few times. The CDR3 loop reads CASSLMGLEQYF. CDR3 nucleotides: TGTGCCAGCAGCTTAATGGGCCTCGAGCAGTACTTC. V gene TRBV7-9 combines with J gene TRBJ2-7; no clear D. Trimming removed 2 bases at V and 6 bases at J, with 8 bases between. From germline, CDR1 is SEHNR and CDR2 FQNEAQ (reference sequence). This CDR3 comprises 12 residues. The complete variable domain, with remaining parts taken from reference TRBV7-9 and TRBJ2-7, reads DTGVSQNPRHKITKRGQNVTFRCDPISEHNRLYWYRQTLGQGPEFLTYFQNEAQLEKSRLLSDRFSAERPKGSFSTLEIQRTEQGDSAMYLCASSLMGLEQYFGPGTRLTVT.

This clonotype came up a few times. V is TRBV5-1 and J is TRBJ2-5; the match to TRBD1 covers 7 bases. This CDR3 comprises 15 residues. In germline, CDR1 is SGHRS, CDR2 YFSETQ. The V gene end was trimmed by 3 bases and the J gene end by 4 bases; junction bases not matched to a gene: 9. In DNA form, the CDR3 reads TGCGCCAGCAGCTCAGGGTTAGGGGGCCTAGAGACCCAGTACTTC. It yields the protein CASSSGLGGLETQYF.

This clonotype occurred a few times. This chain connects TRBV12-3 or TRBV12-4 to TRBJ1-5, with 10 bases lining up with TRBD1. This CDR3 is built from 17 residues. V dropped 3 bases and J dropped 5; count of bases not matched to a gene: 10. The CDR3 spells CASSLGLGTGVDQPQHF. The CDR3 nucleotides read TGTGCCAGCAGTTTGGGGCTCGGGACAGGGGTTGATCAGCCCCAGCATTTT.

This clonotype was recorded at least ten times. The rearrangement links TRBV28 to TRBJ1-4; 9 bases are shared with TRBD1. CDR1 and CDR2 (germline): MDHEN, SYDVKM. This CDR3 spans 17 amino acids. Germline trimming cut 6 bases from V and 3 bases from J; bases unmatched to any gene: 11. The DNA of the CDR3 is TGTGCCAGCAGCCATAAACAGGGGGCACGGGCTAATGAAAAACTGTTTTTT. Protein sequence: CASSHKQGARANEKLFF.

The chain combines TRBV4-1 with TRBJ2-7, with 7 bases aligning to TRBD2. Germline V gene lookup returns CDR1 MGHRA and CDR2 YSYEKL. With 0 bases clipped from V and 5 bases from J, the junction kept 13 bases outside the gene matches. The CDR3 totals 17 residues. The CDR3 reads CASSQDVGAGEVDEQYF. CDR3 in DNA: TGCGCCAGCAGCCAAGATGTCGGTGCGGGGGAAGTGGACGAGCAGTACTTC.

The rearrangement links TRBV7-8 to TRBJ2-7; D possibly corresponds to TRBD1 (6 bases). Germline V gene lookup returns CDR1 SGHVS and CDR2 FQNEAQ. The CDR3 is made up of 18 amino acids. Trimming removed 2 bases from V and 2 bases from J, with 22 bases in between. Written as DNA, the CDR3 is TGTGCCAGCAGCTTAACCGGTTTGTGGGCAGGGGCCCCCTACGAGCAGTACTTC. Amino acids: CASSLTGLWAGAPYEQYF.

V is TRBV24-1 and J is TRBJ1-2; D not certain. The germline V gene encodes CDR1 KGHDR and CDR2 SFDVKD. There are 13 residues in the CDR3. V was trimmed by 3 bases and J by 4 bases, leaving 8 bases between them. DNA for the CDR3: TGTGCCACCAGTGATAACTGGGGCTATGGCTACACCTTC. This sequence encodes CATSDNWGYGYTF.

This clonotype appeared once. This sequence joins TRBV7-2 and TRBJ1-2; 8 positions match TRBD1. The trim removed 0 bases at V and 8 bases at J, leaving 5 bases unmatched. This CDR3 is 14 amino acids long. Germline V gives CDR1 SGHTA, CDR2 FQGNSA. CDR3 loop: CASSLAGQGKGYTF. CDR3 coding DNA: TGTGCCAGCAGCTTAGCCGGACAGGGAAAGGGCTACACCTTC.